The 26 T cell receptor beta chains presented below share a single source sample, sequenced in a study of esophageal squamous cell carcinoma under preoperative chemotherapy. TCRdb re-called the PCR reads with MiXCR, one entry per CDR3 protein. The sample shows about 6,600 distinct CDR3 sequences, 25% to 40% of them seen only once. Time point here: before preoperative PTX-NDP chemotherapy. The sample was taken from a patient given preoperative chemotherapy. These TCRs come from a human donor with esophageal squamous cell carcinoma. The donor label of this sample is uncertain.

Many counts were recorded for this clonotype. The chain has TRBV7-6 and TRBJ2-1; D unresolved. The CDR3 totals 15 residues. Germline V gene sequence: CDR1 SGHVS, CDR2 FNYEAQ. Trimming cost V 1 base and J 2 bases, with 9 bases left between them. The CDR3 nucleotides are TGTGCCAGCAGCTTAGGGTACTCGACCTACAATGAGCAGTTCTTC. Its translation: CASSLGYSTYNEQFF.

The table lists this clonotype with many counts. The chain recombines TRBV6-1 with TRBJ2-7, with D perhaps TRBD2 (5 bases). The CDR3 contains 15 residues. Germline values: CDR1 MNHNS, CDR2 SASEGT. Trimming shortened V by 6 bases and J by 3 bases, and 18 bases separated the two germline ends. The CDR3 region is CASRTGERSYYEQYF. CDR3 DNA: TGTGCCAGCAGGACCGGGGAGCGGAGTTACTACGAGCAGTACTTC.

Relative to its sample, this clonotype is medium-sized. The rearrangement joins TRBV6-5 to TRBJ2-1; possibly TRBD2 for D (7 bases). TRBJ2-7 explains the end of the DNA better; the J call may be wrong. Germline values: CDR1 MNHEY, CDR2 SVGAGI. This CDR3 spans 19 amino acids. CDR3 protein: CASSYSLPGGGSPYNEQYF. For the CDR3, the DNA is TGTGCCAGCAGTTACTCGCTTCCTGGGGGCGGGAGTCCCTACAATGAGCAGTACTTC.

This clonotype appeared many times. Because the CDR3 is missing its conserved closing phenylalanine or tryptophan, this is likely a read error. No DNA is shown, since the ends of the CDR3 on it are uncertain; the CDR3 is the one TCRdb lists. CDR3 amino acids: CASSSTGT. V usage is TRBV27 and J usage is TRBJ2-6; TRBD1 is the table's D call and was not checked against the DNA. Germline V gene sequence: CDR1 MNHEY, CDR2 SMNVEV (reference sequence). The CDR3 has 8 amino acids, counting both end residues.

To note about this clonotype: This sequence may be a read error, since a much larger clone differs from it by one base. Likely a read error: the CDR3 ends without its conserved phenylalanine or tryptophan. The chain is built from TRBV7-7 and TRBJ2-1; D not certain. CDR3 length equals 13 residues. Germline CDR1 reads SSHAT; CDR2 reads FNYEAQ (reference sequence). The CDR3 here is CASSLDQKETQFV. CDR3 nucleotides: TGTGCTAGCAGCCTCGACCAAAAAGAGACCCAGTTCGTC.

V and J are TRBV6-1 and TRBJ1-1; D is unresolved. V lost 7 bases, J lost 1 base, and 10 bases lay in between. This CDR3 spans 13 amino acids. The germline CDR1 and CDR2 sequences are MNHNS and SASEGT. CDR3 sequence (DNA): TGTGCCAGCAATCTTCGACGGAACACTGAAGCTTTCTTT. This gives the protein CASNLRRNTEAFF.

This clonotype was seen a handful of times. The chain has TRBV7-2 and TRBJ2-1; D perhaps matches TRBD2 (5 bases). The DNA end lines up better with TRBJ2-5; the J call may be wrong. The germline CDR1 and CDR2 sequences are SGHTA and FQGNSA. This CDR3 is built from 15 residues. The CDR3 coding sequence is TGTGCCAGCAGCTCCGCGACTACGGTTAGAGAGACCCAGTACTTC. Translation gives CASSSATTVRETQYF.

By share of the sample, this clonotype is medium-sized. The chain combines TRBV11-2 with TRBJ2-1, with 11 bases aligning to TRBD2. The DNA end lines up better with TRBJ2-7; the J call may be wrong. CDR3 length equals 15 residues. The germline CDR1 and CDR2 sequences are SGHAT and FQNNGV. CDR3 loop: CASSLVSGRASEQYF. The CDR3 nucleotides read TGTGCCAGCAGCTTAGTTAGCGGGAGGGCCTCCGAGCAGTACTTC.

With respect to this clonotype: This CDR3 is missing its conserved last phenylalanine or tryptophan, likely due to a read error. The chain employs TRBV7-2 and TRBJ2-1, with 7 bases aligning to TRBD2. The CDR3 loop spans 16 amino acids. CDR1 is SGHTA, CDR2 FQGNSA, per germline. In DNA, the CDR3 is TGTGCCAGCGGCTTAAGCGGGGCTAGCTCCTACAATGAGCAGTTCGTC. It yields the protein CASGLSGASSYNEQFV.

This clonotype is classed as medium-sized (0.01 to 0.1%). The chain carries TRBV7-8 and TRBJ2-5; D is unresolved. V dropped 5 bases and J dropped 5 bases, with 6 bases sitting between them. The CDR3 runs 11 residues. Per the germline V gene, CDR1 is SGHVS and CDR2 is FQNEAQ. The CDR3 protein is CASSNQETQYF. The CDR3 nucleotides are TGTGCCAGCAGCAATCAGGAGACCCAGTACTTC.

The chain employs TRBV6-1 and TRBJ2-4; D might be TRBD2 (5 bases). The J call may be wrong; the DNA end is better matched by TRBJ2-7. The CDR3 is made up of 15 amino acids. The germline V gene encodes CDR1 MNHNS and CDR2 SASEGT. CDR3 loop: CASSEVSTAVYEQYF. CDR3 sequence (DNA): TGTGCCAGCAGTGAAGTGAGTACAGCGGTGTACGAGCAGTACTTC.

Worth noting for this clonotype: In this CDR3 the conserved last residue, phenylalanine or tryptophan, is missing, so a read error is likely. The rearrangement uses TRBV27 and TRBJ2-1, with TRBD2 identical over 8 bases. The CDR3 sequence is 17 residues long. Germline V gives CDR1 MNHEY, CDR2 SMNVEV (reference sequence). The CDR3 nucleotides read TGTGCCAGCAGTCGCCTGCAGCGGGAGCGCTCCTACGATGAGCAGTTCTTG. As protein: CASSRLQRERSYDEQFL.

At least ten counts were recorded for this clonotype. DNA of the CDR3: TGCGCCAGCAGCCAAGATGGGGGTAATGCCGATACGCAGTATTTT. Translating gives CASSQDGGNADTQYF. The V and J genes are TRBV4-3 and TRBJ2-3; either TRBD1 or TRBD2 may supply D (5 bases each). This CDR3 has 15 amino acids. Germline loops: CDR1 LGHNA, CDR2 YSLEER. Trimming pared 0 bases from V and 6 bases from J, leaving 13 bases between.

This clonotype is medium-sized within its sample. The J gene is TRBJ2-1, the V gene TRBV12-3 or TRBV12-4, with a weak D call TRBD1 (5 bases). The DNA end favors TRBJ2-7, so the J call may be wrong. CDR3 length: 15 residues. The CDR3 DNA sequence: TGTGCCAGCAGTTTACGCGACCCAGGGTCCTACGAGCAGTACTTC. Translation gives CASSLRDPGSYEQYF.

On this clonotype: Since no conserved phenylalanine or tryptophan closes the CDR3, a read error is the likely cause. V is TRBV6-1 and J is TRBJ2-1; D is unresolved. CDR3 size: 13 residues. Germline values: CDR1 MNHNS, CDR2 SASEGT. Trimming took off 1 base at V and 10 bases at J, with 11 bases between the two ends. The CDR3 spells CASSEDSHYEQFV. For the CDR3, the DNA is TGTGCCAGCAGTGAAGATTCACACTACGAGCAGTTCGTC.

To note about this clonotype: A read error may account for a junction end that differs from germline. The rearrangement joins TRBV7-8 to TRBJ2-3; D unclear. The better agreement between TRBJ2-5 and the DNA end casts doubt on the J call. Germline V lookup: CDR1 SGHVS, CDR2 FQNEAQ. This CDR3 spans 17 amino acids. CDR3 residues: CARSLSWSPGLSRTQYF. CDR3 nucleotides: TGTGCCAGGAGCTTATCGTGGTCACCGGGCCTGAGTAGGACCCAGTACTTC.

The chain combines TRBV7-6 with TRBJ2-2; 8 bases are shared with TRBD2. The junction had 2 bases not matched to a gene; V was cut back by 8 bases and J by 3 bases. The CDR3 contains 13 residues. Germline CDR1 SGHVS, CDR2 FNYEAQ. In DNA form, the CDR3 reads TGTGCCAGCGGCGGGGGGTACACCGGGGAGCTGTTTTTT. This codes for CASGGGYTGELFF. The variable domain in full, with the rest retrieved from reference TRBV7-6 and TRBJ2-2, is GAGVSQSPRYKVTKRGQDVALRCDPISGHVSLYWYRQALGQGPEFLTYFNYEAQQDKSGLPNDRFSAERPEGSISTLTIQRTEQRDSAMYRCASGGGYTGELFFGEGSRLTVL.

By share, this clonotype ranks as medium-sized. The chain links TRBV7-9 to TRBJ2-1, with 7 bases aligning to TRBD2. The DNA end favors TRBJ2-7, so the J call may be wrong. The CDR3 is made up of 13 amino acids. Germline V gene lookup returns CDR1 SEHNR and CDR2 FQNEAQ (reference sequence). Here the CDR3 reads CASSLRDYGEQYF. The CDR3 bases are TGTGCCAGCAGCTTACGGGACTATGGCGAGCAGTACTTC.

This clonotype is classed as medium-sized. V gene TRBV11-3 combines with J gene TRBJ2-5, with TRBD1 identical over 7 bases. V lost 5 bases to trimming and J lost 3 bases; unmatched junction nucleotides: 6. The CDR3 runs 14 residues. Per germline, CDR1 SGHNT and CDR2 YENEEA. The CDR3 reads CASSHGTDKETQYF. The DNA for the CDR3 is TGTGCCAGCAGCCACGGGACAGATAAAGAGACCCAGTACTTC.

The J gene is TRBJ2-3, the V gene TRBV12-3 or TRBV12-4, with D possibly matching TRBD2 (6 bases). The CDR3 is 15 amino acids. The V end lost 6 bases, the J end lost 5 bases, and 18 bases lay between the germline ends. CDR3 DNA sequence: TGTGCCAGCAGCCTTTATGCGGGAACTGAAGATACGCAGTATTTT. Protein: CASSLYAGTEDTQYF.

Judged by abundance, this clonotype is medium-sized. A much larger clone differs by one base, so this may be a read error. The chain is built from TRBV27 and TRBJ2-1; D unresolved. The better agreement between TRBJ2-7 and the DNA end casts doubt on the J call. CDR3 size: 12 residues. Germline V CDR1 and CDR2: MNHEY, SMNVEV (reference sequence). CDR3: CASSLSGNEQYF. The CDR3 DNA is TGTGCCAGCAGTTTATCTGGAAATGAGCAGTACTTC.

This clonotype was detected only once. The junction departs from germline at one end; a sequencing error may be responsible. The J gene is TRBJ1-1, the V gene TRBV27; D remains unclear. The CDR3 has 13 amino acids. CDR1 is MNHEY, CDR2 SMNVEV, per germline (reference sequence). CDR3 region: CASSLKCSTEALF. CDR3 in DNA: TGTGCCAGCAGTTTAAAGTGTAGCACTGAAGCGTTGTTT.

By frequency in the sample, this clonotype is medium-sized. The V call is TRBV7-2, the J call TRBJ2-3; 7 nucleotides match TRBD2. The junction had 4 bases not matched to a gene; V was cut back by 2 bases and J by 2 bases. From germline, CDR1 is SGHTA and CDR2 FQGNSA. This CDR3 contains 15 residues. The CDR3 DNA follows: TGTGCCAGCAGCTTAATGCGGGAGAACACAGATACGCAGTATTTT. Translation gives CASSLMRENTDTQYF.

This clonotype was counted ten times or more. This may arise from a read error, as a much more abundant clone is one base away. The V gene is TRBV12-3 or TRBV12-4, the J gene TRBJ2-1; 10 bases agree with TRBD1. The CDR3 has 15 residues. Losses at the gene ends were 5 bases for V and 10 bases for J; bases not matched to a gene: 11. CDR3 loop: CASSILRQGADEQFF. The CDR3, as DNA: TGTGCCAGCAGTATCCTTCGACAGGGGGCGGACGAGCAGTTCTTC.

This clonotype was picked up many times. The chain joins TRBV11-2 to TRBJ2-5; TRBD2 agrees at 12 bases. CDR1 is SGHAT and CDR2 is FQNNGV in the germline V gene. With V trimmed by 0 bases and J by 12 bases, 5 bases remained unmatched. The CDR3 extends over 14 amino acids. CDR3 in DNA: TGTGCCAGCAGCTTAGAGGCTAGCGGGAGGGAAGAGTACTTC. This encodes CASSLEASGREEYF.

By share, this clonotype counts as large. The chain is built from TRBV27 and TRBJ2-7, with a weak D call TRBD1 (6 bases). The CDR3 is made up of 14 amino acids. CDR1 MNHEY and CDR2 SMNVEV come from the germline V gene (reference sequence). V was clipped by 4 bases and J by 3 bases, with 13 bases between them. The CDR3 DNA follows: TGTGCCAGCAGTTCACAGGGTTGGAGCTACGAGCAGTACTTC. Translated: CASSSQGWSYEQYF.